Below, one T cell receptor beta chain is given with its context. What it binds is not known. This may stem from a read error, because a much larger clone lies one nucleotide away. In addition to blood RNA drawn from unsorted whole blood, germline DNA was extracted. The entry originates in a study of tumor-infiltrating lymphocytes in primary liver carcinoma. Study details: Surgery removed the patients' primary liver carcinoma. Stage T1-T3 N0M0 and a size of about 4 to 11 cm characterized the tumors. Per sample, productive TCRbeta reads numbered roughly 3.5 to 7.5 million, similar across tissue types. Whole-study results and caveats: Unsorted bulk samples meant CD4+ and CD8+ repertoires went uncompared.

V dropped 6 bases and J dropped 5 bases, with 14 bases sitting between them. Germline-derived CDR1 and CDR2 are MNHNS and SASEGT. The length of the CDR3 is 14 residues. Reverse transcription of 500 ng total RNA with a constant-region primer produced TCR beta cDNA. ARM-PCR was slightly modified, and three nested multiplex PCR rounds with it gave rise to the TCR beta libraries. It was with TRBV1-TRBV30 forward primers and a C-beta reverse primer that the first two PCR rounds were run, at around 11 cycles each. TCRdb reanalysed the multiplex PCR reads using MiXCR and keeps one entry per CDR3 protein. The repertoire includes about 200,000 distinct CDR3 sequences, 65% of them detected once, and approximately 6.5% sits in the top ten.

Material for sequencing was peripheral blood. The chain employs TRBV6-1 and TRBJ1-5; D is perhaps TRBD1 (5 bases). This TCR derives from an older woman with primary liver carcinoma and hepatitis B virus infection. CDR3 amino acids: CASSNPGLDQPQHF. In DNA, the CDR3 is TGTGCCAGCAGCAATCCGGGACTTGATCAGCCCCAGCATTTT.